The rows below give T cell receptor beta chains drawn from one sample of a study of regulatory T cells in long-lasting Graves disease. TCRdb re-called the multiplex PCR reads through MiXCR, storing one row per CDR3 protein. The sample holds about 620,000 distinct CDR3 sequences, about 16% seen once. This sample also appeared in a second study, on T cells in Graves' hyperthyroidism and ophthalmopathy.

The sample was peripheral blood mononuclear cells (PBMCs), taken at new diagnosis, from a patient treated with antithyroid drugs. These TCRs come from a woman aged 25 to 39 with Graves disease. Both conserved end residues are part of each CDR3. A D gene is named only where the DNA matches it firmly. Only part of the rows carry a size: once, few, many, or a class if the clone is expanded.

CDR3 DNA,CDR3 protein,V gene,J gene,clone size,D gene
TGCGCCAGCAGCGCGGGACTAAATCAAGAGACCCAGTACTTC,CASSAGLNQETQYF,TRBV5-1,TRBJ2-5,-,TRBD2
TGTGCCAGCAGCTCATCCGGGACCAACAATGAGCAGTTCTTC,CASSSSGTNNEQFF,TRBV9,TRBJ2-1,-,-
TGCAGTGCGAAACAGGGAGGAAGCACCGGGGAGCTGTTTTTT,CSAKQGGSTGELFF,TRBV20-1,TRBJ2-2,-,-
TGTGCCAGCAGTTCTCCGGGTGAGCAGTTCTTC,CASSSPGEQFF,TRBV28,TRBJ2-1,many,-
TGCGCCAGCAGCTTGGCTGCCGGATTAACCTATAATTCACCCCTCCACTTT,CASSLAAGLTYNSPLHF,TRBV5-1,TRBJ1-6,-,-
TGTGCCAGCAGTCGGACAATTAACTATGGCTACACCTTC,CASSRTINYGYTF,TRBV6-1,TRBJ1-2,many,-
TGCGCCAGCAGTTTGGCTAGCGAGGAGACCCAGTACTTC,CASSLASEETQYF,TRBV5-1,TRBJ2-5,-,-
TGTGCCAGTAGTACCGGGGGGCTGGATGAAAAACTGTTTTTT,CASSTGGLDEKLFF,TRBV19,TRBJ1-4,few,-
TGTGCCAGTAGTATTGGCAGAAATAGCAATCAGCCCCAGCATTTT,CASSIGRNSNQPQHF,TRBV19,TRBJ1-5,many,-
TGTGCCAGCAGCTCCACTTCCCCGGGACCAGCGGAACACAATGAGCAGTTCTTC,CASSSTSPGPAEHNEQFF,TRBV11-1,TRBJ2-1,-,-
TGTGCCAGCAGTTACCAACCTCTAGGGGCCAATGAGCAGTTCTTC,CASSYQPLGANEQFF,TRBV27,TRBJ2-1,many,-
TGTGCCAGCAGTGGGGCTCTAGCGGGAGGAGCAGATACGCAGTATTTT,CASSGALAGGADTQYF,TRBV4-2,TRBJ2-3,-,TRBD2